The entry that follows covers one T cell receptor (beta chain) sequence. In the PCR, 60 Vbeta and 13 Jbeta primers were used. Clones were sequenced by immunoSEQ multiplex PCR, and TCRdb holds only the in-frame ones, with some missing. The repertoire has 150,000 to 200,000 clones, 77% of them found once; the top ten carry over 3%. The CDR3 length is 14 residues. V was clipped by 6 bases and J by 4 bases, with 13 bases between them. Germline CDR1 MNHEY, CDR2 SVGAGI. This entry belongs to a study of cytomegalovirus exposure and HLA in healthy donors. The clonotype was recovered from a female donor in good health and CMV-seronegative. The rearrangement uses TRBV6-5 and TRBJ1-3, with D perhaps TRBD1 (6 bases). The sample was PBMCs. CDR3 in amino acids: CASRPTGSGNTIYF. The CDR3 bases are TGTGCCAGCAGACCTACAGGGTCGGGAAACACCATATATTTT.